Each of the 10 T cell receptor beta chains below was sequenced from the same sample in a study of PD-1 blockade in classical Hodgkin lymphoma. As to time point: cycle 4 day 1 (C4D1), after 5 to 7 weeks of nivolumab. Every patient had relapsed following autologous stem cell transplantation, and cohorts differed in brentuximab vedotin exposure. Sequencing was performed with immunoSEQ multiplex PCR; in TCRdb, only in-frame clones are kept and a portion is missing. The sample includes tens of thousands of clones, around 80% of them seen just once. Sample: peripheral blood mononuclear cells (PBMCs), taken before the fourth cycle of nivolumab. The receptors were sampled from a human donor with classical Hodgkin lymphoma.

The chain links TRBV28 to TRBJ2-7; D ambiguous. The V and J ends lost 10 bases and 0 bases respectively, with 7 bases between them. CDR1 is MDHEN and CDR2 is SYDVKM in the germline V gene. CDR3 length: 11 amino acids. The CDR3 bases are TGTGCCATTGCGGACTCCTACGAGCAGTACTTC. This translates into CAIADSYEQYF.

The rearrangement links TRBV6-6 to TRBJ1-1, with a tentative D call TRBD1 (6 bases). Germline values: CDR1 MNHNY, CDR2 SVGAGI (reference sequence). Trimming cost V 6 bases and J 6 bases, with 17 bases left between them. CDR3 length equals 14 residues. The CDR3, as DNA: TGTGCCAGCAGCTCCCTTACAGGGCCCGCTGAAGCTTTCTTT. Translating it yields CASSSLTGPAEAFF.

This chain joins TRBV21-1 and TRBJ2-5; whether TRBD2, the table's D call, matches the DNA was not checked. TRBV21-1 is tagged as a pseudogene. CDR3 size: 14 residues. CDR3 in DNA: TGTGCCAGCAGCGCCCGGGGGGGGCAAGAGACCCAGTACTTC. Translated, it gives CASSARGGQETQYF.

The chain couples TRBV27 to TRBJ2-7, with TRBD1 matching 7 bases. Germline V gives CDR1 MNHEY, CDR2 SMNVEV (reference sequence). Trimming took 4 bases from V and 2 from J; bases not matched to a gene: 5. The CDR3 spans 14 residues. CDR3 nucleotide sequence: TGTGCCAGCAGTTGCGGACAGGACGCCTACGAGCAGTACTTC. The encoded protein is CASSCGQDAYEQYF.

The chain couples TRBV19 to TRBJ2-3; 11 bases are a match to TRBD2. CDR1 LNHDA and CDR2 SQIVND come from the germline V gene (reference sequence). This CDR3 comprises 16 residues. Losses at the gene ends were 5 bases for V and 4 bases for J; bases not matched to a gene: 8. CDR3 DNA: TGTGCCAGTAGTGTCCTAGCGGGAGGTGGGGCAGATACGCAGTATTTT. It yields the protein CASSVLAGGGADTQYF.

This chain uses TRBV28 with TRBJ1-2; 7 bases map to TRBD1. The CDR3 runs to 15 residues. V lost 5 bases, J lost 6 bases, and 12 bases stayed unmatched. Germline-derived CDR1 and CDR2 are MDHEN and SYDVKM. The CDR3 DNA is TGTGCCAGCAGTCCCCGGGGTAAGGGGGCGCATGGCTACACCTTC. This sequence encodes CASSPRGKGAHGYTF.

The V gene is TRBV11-2, the J gene TRBJ2-7; D is possibly TRBD2 (5 bases). V lost 2 bases to trimming and J lost 0 bases, with 11 bases between them. This CDR3 region has 15 residues. Per germline, CDR1 SGHAT and CDR2 FQNNGV. CDR3 DNA: TGTGCCAGCAGCTTACGCGGAGGCCCCTCCTACGAGCAGTACTTC. Translation gives CASSLRGGPSYEQYF.

This clone was recorded at least ten times. This chain links TRBV5-4 with TRBJ2-7, with 9 bases that match TRBD1. This CDR3 has 15 residues. J gave up 2 bases and V 0 bases, and 3 bases lay outside the gene matches. Germline assignment: CDR1 SGHNT and CDR2 YYREEE (reference sequence). Here the CDR3 reads CASSLGQGEAYEQYF. The CDR3, as DNA: TGTGCCAGCAGCTTGGGACAGGGGGAGGCCTACGAGCAGTACTTC.

The genes are TRBV5-4 and TRBJ1-2; tentative D call: TRBD1 (5 bases). Trimming removed 6 bases from V and 5 bases from J, with 17 bases in between. Germline loops: CDR1 SGHNT, CDR2 YYREEE (reference sequence). CDR3 length: 14 amino acids. The CDR3 reads CASTLVDSRYGYTF. CDR3 in DNA: TGTGCCAGCACCCTCGTAGACAGTCGGTATGGCTACACCTTC.

CDR3 in amino acids: CASSKTGLPSDEQYF. For the CDR3, the DNA is TGTGCCAGCAGCAAGACAGGGCTACCTAGCGACGAGCAGTACTTC. The gene calls are TRBV28 and TRBJ2-7, with D maybe TRBD1 (7 bases). Germline V gene lookup returns CDR1 MDHEN and CDR2 SYDVKM. The CDR3 spans 15 residues. Trimming shortened V by 6 bases and J by 5 bases, and 20 bases separated the two germline ends.